Listed below are T cell receptor beta chains from one sample, sequenced in a study of cytomegalovirus exposure and HLA in healthy donors. Profiling relied on immunoSEQ multiplex PCR, and the TCRdb table lists in-frame clones only, not all of them. The sample lists around 110,000 clones, around three quarters occurring once. Sequenced: PBMCs. These receptor sequences come from a young woman in good health and CMV-seropositive. Each CDR3 is given with its conserved first and last residue. The D gene is left open where the match is weak. Rows give clone size only sometimes, using once, few, many, or a class for an expanded clone.

d_call: .
j_call: TRBJ1-5
clone_size: .
v_call: TRBV5-8
cdr3_aa: CASSLVYVRPQHF
cdr3_nt: TGTGCCAGCAGCTTGGTTTATGTCCGGCCCCAGCATTTT

d_call: TRBD1
j_call: TRBJ2-1
clone_size: .
v_call: TRBV11-2
cdr3_aa: CASSLDLDRGVWNEQFF
cdr3_nt: TGTGCCAGCAGCTTAGACCTGGACAGGGGTGTGTGGAATGAGCAGTTCTTC

d_call: .
j_call: TRBJ2-7
clone_size: .
v_call: TRBV6-5
cdr3_aa: CASSYSGQPSYEQYF
cdr3_nt: TGTGCCAGCAGTTACTCCGGACAGCCCTCCTACGAGCAGTACTTC

d_call: .
j_call: TRBJ1-1
clone_size: .
v_call: TRBV9
cdr3_aa: CASSETVSMNTEAFF
cdr3_nt: TGTGCCAGCAGCGAGACAGTTTCTATGAACACTGAAGCTTTCTTT

d_call: .
j_call: TRBJ2-3
clone_size: .
v_call: TRBV30
cdr3_aa: CAWEGGVNTQYF
cdr3_nt: TGTGCCTGGGAGGGTGGTGTGAATACGCAGTATTTT

d_call: .
j_call: TRBJ1-2
clone_size: .
v_call: TRBV28
cdr3_aa: CASSSVNYGYTF
cdr3_nt: TGTGCCAGCAGTTCAGTAAACTATGGCTACACCTTC

d_call: TRBD2
j_call: TRBJ2-3
clone_size: .
v_call: TRBV15
cdr3_aa: CATSRLRGRDPDTQYF
cdr3_nt: TGTGCCACCAGCAGACTCCGCGGGAGGGACCCAGATACGCAGTATTTT

d_call: .
j_call: TRBJ2-3
clone_size: .
v_call: TRBV7-9
cdr3_aa: CASSPGTLPPDTQYF
cdr3_nt: TGTGCCAGCAGCCCCGGGACTCTCCCACCAGATACGCAGTATTTT

d_call: .
j_call: TRBJ1-5
clone_size: once
v_call: TRBV7-3
cdr3_aa: CASSSSRNQPQHF
cdr3_nt: TGTGCCAGCAGCTCCTCGAGGAATCAGCCCCAGCATTTT

d_call: .
j_call: TRBJ2-7
clone_size: .
v_call: TRBV7-6
cdr3_aa: CASSSLGLYEQYF
cdr3_nt: TGTGCCAGCAGCTCATTAGGACTATACGAGCAGTACTTC

d_call: TRBD2
j_call: TRBJ2-1
clone_size: .
v_call: TRBV15
cdr3_aa: CATNSLAGAFPGEQFF
cdr3_nt: TGTGCCACCAACTCACTAGCGGGAGCTTTCCCAGGTGAGCAGTTCTTC

d_call: .
j_call: TRBJ1-4
clone_size: .
v_call: TRBV5-1
cdr3_aa: CASSQRDGQPTNEKLFF
cdr3_nt: TGCGCCAGCAGCCAGAGAGATGGACAGCCAACTAATGAAAAACTGTTTTTT

d_call: .
j_call: TRBJ2-7
clone_size: .
v_call: TRBV7-6
cdr3_aa: CASSPSRRGYEQYF
cdr3_nt: TGTGCCAGCAGCCCCAGTCGGCGGGGTTACGAGCAGTACTTC

d_call: .
j_call: TRBJ1-2
clone_size: .
v_call: TRBV21-1
cdr3_aa: CAGSKDVSAGYYGYTF
cdr3_nt: TGTGCCGGCAGCAAAGATGTCAGCGCGGGATACTATGGCTACACCTTC

d_call: .
j_call: TRBJ1-5
clone_size: .
v_call: TRBV9
cdr3_aa: CASSALRDQPQHF
cdr3_nt: TGTGCCAGCAGCGCCCTCAGGGATCAGCCCCAGCATTTT

d_call: .
j_call: TRBJ1-2
clone_size: .
v_call: TRBV5-1
cdr3_aa: CASSLVVGYGYTF
cdr3_nt: TGCGCCAGCAGCTTGGTCGTCGGCTATGGCTACACCTTC

d_call: .
j_call: TRBJ2-7
clone_size: .
v_call: TRBV6-5
cdr3_aa: CASRVGAYEQYF
cdr3_nt: TGTGCCAGCCGGGTGGGTGCCTACGAGCAGTACTTC

d_call: .
j_call: TRBJ1-1
clone_size: .
v_call: TRBV11-3
cdr3_aa: CASSLVGDTEAFF
cdr3_nt: TGTGCCAGCAGCTTAGTAGGGGACACTGAAGCTTTCTTT

d_call: .
j_call: TRBJ1-5
clone_size: .
v_call: TRBV28
cdr3_aa: CASSGHQWNSNQPQHF
cdr3_nt: TGTGCCAGCAGTGGACACCAGTGGAATAGCAATCAGCCCCAGCATTTT

d_call: TRBD1
j_call: TRBJ1-1
clone_size: .
v_call: TRBV6-5
cdr3_aa: CASSYLGQQNTEAFF
cdr3_nt: TGTGCCAGCAGTTACTTGGGACAGCAGAACACTGAAGCTTTCTTT

d_call: .
j_call: TRBJ2-5
clone_size: .
v_call: TRBV4-1
cdr3_aa: CASSPKNTETQYF
cdr3_nt: TGCGCCAGCAGCCCAAAAAACACCGAGACCCAGTACTTC

d_call: TRBD1
j_call: TRBJ1-5
clone_size: .
v_call: TRBV14
cdr3_aa: CASSQEGGWGPQHF
cdr3_nt: TGTGCCAGCAGCCAAGAAGGGGGCTGGGGGCCCCAGCATTTT

d_call: TRBD2
j_call: TRBJ2-7
clone_size: few
v_call: TRBV7-2
cdr3_aa: CASSLQGLAGVGEQYF
cdr3_nt: TGTGCCAGCAGCCTTCAGGGACTAGCGGGAGTGGGCGAGCAGTACTTC

d_call: .
j_call: TRBJ2-7
clone_size: few
v_call: TRBV6-1
cdr3_aa: CASSVRDEQYF
cdr3_nt: TGTGCCAGCAGTGTTAGAGACGAGCAGTACTTC

d_call: .
j_call: TRBJ2-7
clone_size: .
v_call: TRBV21-1
cdr3_aa: CASSRGTEQTYEQYF
cdr3_nt: TGTGCCAGCAGCAGAGGGACAGAACAGACCTACGAGCAGTACTTC

d_call: TRBD1
j_call: TRBJ1-4
clone_size: .
v_call: TRBV27
cdr3_aa: CASSLFGGRGPTNEKLFF
cdr3_nt: TGTGCCAGCAGTTTATTTGGGGGCAGGGGGCCGACTAATGAAAAACTGTTTTTT

d_call: TRBD1
j_call: TRBJ1-1
clone_size: .
v_call: TRBV6-6
cdr3_aa: CASSYWQGATEAFF
cdr3_nt: TGTGCCAGCAGTTACTGGCAGGGGGCGACTGAAGCTTTCTTT

d_call: .
j_call: TRBJ2-1
clone_size: few
v_call: TRBV5-4
cdr3_aa: CASSFDNEQFF
cdr3_nt: TGTGCCAGCAGCTTCGACAATGAGCAGTTCTTC

d_call: .
j_call: TRBJ2-2
clone_size: .
v_call: TRBV27
cdr3_aa: CASSFEGRGELFF
cdr3_nt: TGTGCCAGCAGTTTTGAAGGGAGGGGGGAGCTGTTTTTT

d_call: TRBD1
j_call: TRBJ2-5
clone_size: .
v_call: TRBV11-2
cdr3_aa: CASNRGDGVGEKTQYF
cdr3_nt: TGTGCCAGCAACAGGGGGGATGGGGTAGGGGAGAAGACCCAGTACTTC

d_call: .
j_call: TRBJ1-4
clone_size: .
v_call: TRBV5-1
cdr3_aa: CASSLWQGGEKLFF
cdr3_nt: TGCGCCAGCAGCTTGTGGCAGGGAGGTGAAAAACTGTTTTTT

d_call: .
j_call: TRBJ1-1
clone_size: .
v_call: TRBV4-1
cdr3_aa: CASSRITGQITEAFF
cdr3_nt: TGCGCCAGCAGCCGAATCACAGGGCAAATCACTGAAGCTTTCTTT

d_call: .
j_call: TRBJ2-7
clone_size: .
v_call: TRBV11-3
cdr3_aa: CASSLDPVNYEQYF
cdr3_nt: TGTGCCAGCAGCTTAGATCCTGTGAACTACGAGCAGTACTTC

d_call: .
j_call: TRBJ1-2
clone_size: .
v_call: TRBV7-8
cdr3_aa: CASSLSGGNYGYTF
cdr3_nt: TGTGCCAGCAGCTTATCGGGGGGCAACTATGGCTACACCTTC

d_call: TRBD1
j_call: TRBJ1-1
clone_size: .
v_call: TRBV30
cdr3_aa: CAWGDRENTEAFF
cdr3_nt: TGTGCCTGGGGGGACAGGGAGAACACTGAAGCTTTCTTT

d_call: TRBD1
j_call: TRBJ2-7
clone_size: once
v_call: TRBV5-1
cdr3_aa: CASSLGAQGAGEQYF
cdr3_nt: TGCGCCAGCAGCTTAGGAGCACAGGGGGCGGGCGAGCAGTACTTC

d_call: .
j_call: TRBJ1-2
clone_size: .
v_call: TRBV10-3
cdr3_aa: CAISEPGFHGYTF
cdr3_nt: TGTGCCATCAGTGAGCCAGGGTTCCATGGCTACACCTTC

d_call: TRBD2
j_call: TRBJ2-1
clone_size: .
v_call: TRBV4-1
cdr3_aa: CASSLAGDGYNEQFF
cdr3_nt: TGCGCCAGCAGCTTAGCGGGAGACGGCTACAATGAGCAGTTCTTC

d_call: .
j_call: TRBJ1-1
clone_size: once
v_call: TRBV25-1
cdr3_aa: CASSDLDRDMNTEAFF
cdr3_nt: TGTGCCAGCAGTGATTTGGACAGAGATATGAACACTGAAGCTTTCTTT

d_call: .
j_call: TRBJ2-3
clone_size: .
v_call: TRBV5-1
cdr3_aa: CASSTLDSSTDTQYF
cdr3_nt: TGCGCCAGCAGCACGCTGGACTCATCCACAGATACGCAGTATTTT

d_call: TRBD2
j_call: TRBJ2-3
clone_size: .
v_call: TRBV19
cdr3_aa: CASSITATSGDTQYF
cdr3_nt: TGTGCCAGTAGTATTACAGCGACTAGCGGGGATACGCAGTATTTT